This TCR beta chain is from a study of T-cell memory formation after mild COVID-19. Study background: For the most part, TCR clusters were specific to one donor. Whole-study results and caveats: The CD4+ clones that contracted clustered mainly within CM and EM, and the CD8+ clones concentrated in EMRA.

To note about this clonotype: Its antigen is not identified.

The 5'RACE method, run with constant-segment primers, produced TCR alpha and TCR beta cDNA libraries (carrying sample barcodes and UMIs). One entry per CDR3 protein results from TCRdb running MiXCR on the 5' RACE reads. This sample carries about 110,000 distinct CDR3 sequences, approximately 15% of them seen once, and the ten largest clones take around 28%. Germline CDR1 LGHNA, CDR2 YSLEER. Trimming removed 2 bases at V and 9 bases at J, with 17 bases between. This CDR3 spans 16 amino acids. The source material was PBMCs or a T cell subset sorted from them (not recorded which). The TCR sequence derives from an adult woman who had mild COVID-19 (a few samples of this study predate the infection). Cell type and time point are not known. This rearrangement joins TRBV4-3 to TRBJ1-6; the D gene is possibly TRBD1 (6 bases). In DNA, the CDR3 is TGCGCCAGCAGCCAACTCGACAGGACCCGGGGTTCACCCCTCCACTTT. This encodes CASSQLDRTRGSPLHF.